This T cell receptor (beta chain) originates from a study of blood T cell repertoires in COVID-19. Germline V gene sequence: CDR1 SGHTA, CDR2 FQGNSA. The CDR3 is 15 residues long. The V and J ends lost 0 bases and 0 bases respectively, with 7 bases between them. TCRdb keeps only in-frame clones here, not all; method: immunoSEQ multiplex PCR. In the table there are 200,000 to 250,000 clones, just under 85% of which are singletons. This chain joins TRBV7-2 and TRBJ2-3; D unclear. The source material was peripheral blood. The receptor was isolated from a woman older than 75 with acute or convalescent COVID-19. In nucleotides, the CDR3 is TGTGCCAGCAGCTTAGCCTTCCTTAGCACAGATACGCAGTATTTT. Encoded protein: CASSLAFLSTDTQYF.